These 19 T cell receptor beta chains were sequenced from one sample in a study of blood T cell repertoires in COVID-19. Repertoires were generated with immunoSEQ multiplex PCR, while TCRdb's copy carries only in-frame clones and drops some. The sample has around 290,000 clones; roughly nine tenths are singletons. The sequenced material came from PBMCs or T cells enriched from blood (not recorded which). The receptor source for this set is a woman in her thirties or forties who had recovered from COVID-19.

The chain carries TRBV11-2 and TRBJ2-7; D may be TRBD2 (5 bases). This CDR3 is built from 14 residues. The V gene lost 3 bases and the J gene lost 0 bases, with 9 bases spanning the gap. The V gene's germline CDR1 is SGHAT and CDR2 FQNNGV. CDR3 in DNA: TGTGCCAGCAGCTTCGGTCGGGGCTCCTACGAGCAGTACTTC. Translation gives CASSFGRGSYEQYF.

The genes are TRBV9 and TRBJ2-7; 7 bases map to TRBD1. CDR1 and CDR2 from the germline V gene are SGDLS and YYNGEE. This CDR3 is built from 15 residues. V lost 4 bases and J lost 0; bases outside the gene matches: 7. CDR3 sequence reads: CASSLRDSRSYEQYF. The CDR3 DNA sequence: TGTGCCAGCAGCCTCCGGGACAGCCGCTCCTACGAGCAGTACTTC.

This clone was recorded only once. The CDR3 DNA sequence: TGTGCCAGCAGCTTAGCGGGACTAGCGGTCACAGATACGCAGTATTTT. This encodes CASSLAGLAVTDTQYF. V and J are TRBV7-2 and TRBJ2-3; 11 nucleotides align to TRBD2. The CDR3 is 16 residues long. With 0 bases clipped from V and 2 bases from J, the junction kept 1 base outside the gene matches. Germline V lookup: CDR1 SGHTA, CDR2 FQGNSA.

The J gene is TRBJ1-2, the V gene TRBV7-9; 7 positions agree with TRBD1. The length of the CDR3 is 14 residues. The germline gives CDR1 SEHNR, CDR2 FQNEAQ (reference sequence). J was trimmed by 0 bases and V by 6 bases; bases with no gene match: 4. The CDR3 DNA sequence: TGTGCCAGCAGGCAACAGGGGTCTAACTATGGCTACACCTTC. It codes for CASRQQGSNYGYTF.

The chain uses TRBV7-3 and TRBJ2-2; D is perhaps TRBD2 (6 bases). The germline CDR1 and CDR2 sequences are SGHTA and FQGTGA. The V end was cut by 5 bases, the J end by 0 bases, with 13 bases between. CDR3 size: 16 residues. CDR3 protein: CASSLVGSSNTGELFF. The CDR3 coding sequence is TGTGCCAGCAGCCTTGTCGGGAGTTCGAACACCGGGGAGCTGTTTTTT.

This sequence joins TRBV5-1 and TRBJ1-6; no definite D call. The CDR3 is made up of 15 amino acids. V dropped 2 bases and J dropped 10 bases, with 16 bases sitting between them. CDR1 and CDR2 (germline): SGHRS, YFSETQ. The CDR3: CASSLAGEGESPLHF. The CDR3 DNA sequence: TGCGCCAGCAGCTTAGCAGGAGAGGGAGAATCACCCCTCCACTTT.

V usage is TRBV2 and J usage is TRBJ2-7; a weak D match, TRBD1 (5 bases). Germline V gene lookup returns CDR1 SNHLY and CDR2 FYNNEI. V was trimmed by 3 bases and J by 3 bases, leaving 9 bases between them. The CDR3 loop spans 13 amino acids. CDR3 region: CASSDQGLYEQYF. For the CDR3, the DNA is TGTGCCAGCAGTGACCAGGGCCTCTACGAGCAGTACTTC.

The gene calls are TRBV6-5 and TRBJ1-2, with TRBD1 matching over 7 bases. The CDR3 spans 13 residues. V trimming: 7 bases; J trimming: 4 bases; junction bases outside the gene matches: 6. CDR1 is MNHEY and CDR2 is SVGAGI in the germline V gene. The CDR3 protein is CASTLNRGYGYTF. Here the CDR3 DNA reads TGTGCCAGCACCCTAAACAGGGGCTATGGCTACACCTTC.

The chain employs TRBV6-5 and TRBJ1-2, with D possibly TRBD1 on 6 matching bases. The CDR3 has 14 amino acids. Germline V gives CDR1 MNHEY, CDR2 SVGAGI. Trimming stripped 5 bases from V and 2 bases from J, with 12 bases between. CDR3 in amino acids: CASSRIQGNYGYTF. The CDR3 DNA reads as TGTGCCAGCAGTAGAATACAGGGCAACTATGGCTACACCTTC.

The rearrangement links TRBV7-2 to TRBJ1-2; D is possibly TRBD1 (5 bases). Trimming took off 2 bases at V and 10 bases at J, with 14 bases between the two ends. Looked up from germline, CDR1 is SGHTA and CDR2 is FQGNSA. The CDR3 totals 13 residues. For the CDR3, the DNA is TGTGCCAGCAGCTTAAGCCCAGGGATGGTCTACACCTTC. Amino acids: CASSLSPGMVYTF. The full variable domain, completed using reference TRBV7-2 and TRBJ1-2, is GAGVSQSPSNKVTEKGKDVELRCDPISGHTALYWYRQSLGQGLEFLIYFQGNSAPDKSGLPSDRFSAERTGGSVSTLTIQRTQQEDSAVYLCASSLSPGMVYTFGSGTRLTVV.

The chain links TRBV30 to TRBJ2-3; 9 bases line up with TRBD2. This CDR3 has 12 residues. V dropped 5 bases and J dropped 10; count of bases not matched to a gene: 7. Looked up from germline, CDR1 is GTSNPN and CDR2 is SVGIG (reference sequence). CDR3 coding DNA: TGTGCCTGGCGGTCTAGCGGGGTTTCGCAGTATTTT. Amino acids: CAWRSSGVSQYF. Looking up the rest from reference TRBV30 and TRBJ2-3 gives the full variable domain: SQTIHQWPATLVQPVGSPLSLECTVEGTSNPNLYWYRQAAGRGLQLLFYSVGIGQISSEVPQNLSASRPQDRQFILSSKKLLLSDSGFYLCAWRSSGVSQYFGPGTRLTVL.

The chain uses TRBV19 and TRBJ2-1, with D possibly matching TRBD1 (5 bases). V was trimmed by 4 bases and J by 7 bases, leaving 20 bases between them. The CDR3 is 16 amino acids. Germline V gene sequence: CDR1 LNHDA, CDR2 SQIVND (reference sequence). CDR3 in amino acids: CASSTRGLLLGNEQFF. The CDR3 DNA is TGTGCCAGTAGTACAAGGGGCCTGCTCTTGGGAAATGAGCAGTTCTTC.

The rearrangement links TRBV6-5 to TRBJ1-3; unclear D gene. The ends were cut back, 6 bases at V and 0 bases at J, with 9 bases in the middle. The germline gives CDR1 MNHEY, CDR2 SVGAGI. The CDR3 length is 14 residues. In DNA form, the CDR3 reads TGTGCCAGCAGCCCGTTTCTCTCTGGAAACACCATATATTTT. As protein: CASSPFLSGNTIYF.

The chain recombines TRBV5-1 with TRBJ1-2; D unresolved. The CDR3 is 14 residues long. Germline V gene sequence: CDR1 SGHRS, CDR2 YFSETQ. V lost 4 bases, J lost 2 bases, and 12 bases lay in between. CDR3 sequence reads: CASSQAPPNYGYTF. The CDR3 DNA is TGCGCCAGCAGCCAAGCACCGCCAAACTATGGCTACACCTTC.

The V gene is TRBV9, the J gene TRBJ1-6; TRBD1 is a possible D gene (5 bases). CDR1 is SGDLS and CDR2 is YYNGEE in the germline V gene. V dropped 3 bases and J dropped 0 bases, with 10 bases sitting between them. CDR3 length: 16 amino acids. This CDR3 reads CASSGTLSSYNSPLHF. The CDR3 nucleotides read TGTGCCAGCAGCGGGACACTGAGCTCCTATAATTCACCCCTCCACTTT.

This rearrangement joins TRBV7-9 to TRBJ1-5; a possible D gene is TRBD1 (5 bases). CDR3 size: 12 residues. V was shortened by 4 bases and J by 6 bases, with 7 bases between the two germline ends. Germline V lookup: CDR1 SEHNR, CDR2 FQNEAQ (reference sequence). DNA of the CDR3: TGTGCCAGCAGCTCGGGGGGTCAGCCCCAGCATTTT. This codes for CASSSGGQPQHF.

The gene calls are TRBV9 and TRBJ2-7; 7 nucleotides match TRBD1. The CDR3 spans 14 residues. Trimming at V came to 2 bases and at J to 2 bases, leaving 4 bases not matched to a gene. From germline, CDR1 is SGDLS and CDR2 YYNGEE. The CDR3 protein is CASSVRDSTYEQYF. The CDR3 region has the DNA TGTGCCAGCAGCGTCCGGGACAGTACCTACGAGCAGTACTTC.

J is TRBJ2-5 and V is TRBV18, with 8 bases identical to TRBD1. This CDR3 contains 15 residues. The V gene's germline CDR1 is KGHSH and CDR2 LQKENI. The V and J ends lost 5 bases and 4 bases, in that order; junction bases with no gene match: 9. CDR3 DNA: TGTGCCAGCTCAGGCCTTCGACAGGGGATAGAGACCCAGTACTTC. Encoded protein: CASSGLRQGIETQYF.

The CDR3 region is CASSPTYTLSGANVLTF. DNA of the CDR3: TGTGCCAGCAGCCCAACTTATACGCTCTCTGGGGCCAACGTCCTGACTTTC. The V and J genes are TRBV5-4 and TRBJ2-6; D unresolved. In germline, CDR1 is SGHNT, CDR2 YYREEE (reference sequence). The CDR3 loop spans 17 amino acids. The V end lost 4 bases, the J end lost 0 bases, and 14 bases lay between the germline ends.